One sample yielded the 14 T cell receptor beta chains listed below, sequenced in a study of CD8 T cells in Susac syndrome. With random hexamers, roughly 0.45 to 1 ug RNA was reverse transcribed. TCRdb independently ran MiXCR on the immunoSEQ multiplex PCR reads; one entry per CDR3 protein. The data hold 150,000 to 200,000 distinct CDR3 sequences, with roughly nine tenths observed a single time. Material for sequencing was CD4+ T cells from PBMCs. These receptor sequences come from a human donor with Susac syndrome.

The chain uses TRBV2 and TRBJ2-7, with D perhaps TRBD2 (5 bases). CDR3 length: 13 residues. The germline CDR1 and CDR2 sequences are SNHLY and FYNNEI. V gave up 4 bases and J gave up 2 bases, with 9 bases separating them. In DNA form, the CDR3 reads TGTGCCAGCAGTGTAGCGCCCACCTACGAGCAGTACTTC. Encoded protein: CASSVAPTYEQYF. Together with reference TRBV2 and TRBJ2-7, the CDR3 gives the full variable domain: EPEVTQTPSHQVTQMGQEVILRCVPISNHLYFYWYRQILGQKVEFLVSFYNNEISEKSEIFDDQFSVERPDGSNFTLKIRSTKLEDSAMYFCASSVAPTYEQYFGPGTRLTVT.

The V gene is TRBV6-5, the J gene TRBJ1-5; 8 positions match TRBD1. The CDR3 totals 13 residues. CDR1 MNHEY and CDR2 SVGAGI come from the germline V gene. Trimming removed 8 bases from V and 6 bases from J; junction bases left unmatched: 6. CDR3 loop: CASEGQGRQPQHF. The CDR3 nucleotides read TGTGCCAGCGAAGGACAGGGCCGTCAGCCCCAGCATTTT.

The rearrangement joins TRBV20-1 to TRBJ1-5; TRBD1 aligns across 7 bases. The CDR3 spans 13 residues. Germline loops: CDR1 DFQATT, CDR2 SNEGSKA (reference sequence). V gave up 4 bases and J gave up 7 bases; unmatched junction bases: 7. The CDR3 coding sequence is TGCAGTGCTAAAGACAGGGTGGGACAGCCCCAGCATTTT. As protein: CSAKDRVGQPQHF.

This chain connects TRBV29-1 to TRBJ2-1; TRBD1 might be the D (6 bases). The CDR3 is made up of 13 amino acids. Germline V gives CDR1 SQVTM, CDR2 ANQGSEA. V lost 5 bases and J 3 bases, leaving 11 bases between the germline ends. The CDR3 here is CSVRDKIYNEQFF. The CDR3 DNA follows: TGCAGCGTTCGGGACAAAATCTACAATGAGCAGTTCTTC.

The genes are TRBV12-3 or TRBV12-4 and TRBJ1-1; TRBD1 matches 11 bases. CDR3 size: 18 residues. V gave up 6 bases and J gave up 1 base; unmatched junction bases: 13. This chain's CDR3 is CASSFGTGTGGKNTEAFF. CDR3 in DNA: TGTGCCAGCAGCTTCGGAACCGGGACAGGGGGGAAGAACACTGAAGCTTTCTTT.

The chain joins TRBV15 to TRBJ2-5; no definite D call. Trimming left V 1 base short and J 2 bases short, with 8 bases between. The germline gives CDR1 LNHNV, CDR2 YYDKDF (reference sequence). The CDR3 extends over 14 amino acids. The CDR3 DNA sequence: TGTGCCACCAGCAGAGGGATAGGGCAAGAGACCCAGTACTTC. This codes for CATSRGIGQETQYF.

The V call is TRBV2, the J call TRBJ1-5; perhaps TRBD1 as D (5 bases). Trimming cost V 6 bases and J 0 bases, with 9 bases left between them. Germline V gives CDR1 SNHLY, CDR2 FYNNEI. The CDR3 has 14 residues. CDR3 in amino acids: CASREGPSNQPQHF. For the CDR3, the DNA is TGTGCCAGCAGAGAGGGGCCTAGCAATCAGCCCCAGCATTTT.

The chain uses TRBV19 and TRBJ2-3, with D perhaps TRBD2 (6 bases). V gave up 0 bases and J gave up 2 bases, with 9 bases separating them. The length of the CDR3 is 15 residues. Germline-derived CDR1 and CDR2 are LNHDA and SQIVND (reference sequence). The CDR3 sequence: CASSIETGVTDTQYF. CDR3 DNA: TGTGCCAGTAGTATAGAAACGGGAGTCACAGATACGCAGTATTTT.

The chain has TRBV9 and TRBJ2-1; 14 bases are shared with TRBD2. Germline V gives CDR1 SGDLS, CDR2 YYNGEE. V lost 7 bases to trimming and J lost 7 bases; unmatched junction nucleotides: 7. This CDR3 comprises 15 residues. The CDR3 DNA sequence: TGTGCCAGCGGGACTAGCGGGAGCCAACATAATGAGCAGTTCTTC. Protein product: CASGTSGSQHNEQFF.

The gene calls are TRBV19 and TRBJ1-5, with TRBD1 as a possible D gene (5 bases). This CDR3 is 15 amino acids long. CDR1 and CDR2 from the germline V gene are LNHDA and SQIVND (reference sequence). V lost 5 bases to trimming and J lost 4 bases, with 15 bases between them. The CDR3 DNA sequence: TGTGCCAGTAGTCCTGGACACACCGCTAATCAGCCCCAGCATTTT. Its protein product is CASSPGHTANQPQHF.

This rearrangement joins TRBV7-9 to TRBJ2-3; the D call may be TRBD1 or TRBD2 (6 bases each). Germline values: CDR1 SEHNR, CDR2 FQNEAQ (reference sequence). With 3 bases removed from V and 6 bases from J, the gap between germline ends came to 19 bases. This CDR3 is built from 16 residues. The CDR3 spells CASSFKPGHREDTQYF. CDR3 DNA sequence: TGTGCCAGCAGCTTCAAACCGGGACACCGGGAGGATACGCAGTATTTT.

A remark on this clonotype: One junction end disagrees with the germline gene, perhaps due to a read error. The gene calls are TRBV30 and TRBJ2-3, with TRBD1 matching 9 bases. CDR3 length: 12 residues. CDR1 is GTSNPN, CDR2 SVGIG, per germline (reference sequence). The CDR3: CAWSRTGQGSHF. CDR3 DNA: TGTGCCTGGAGTAGGACGGGACAGGGATCGCATTTT.

The rearrangement links TRBV5-1 to TRBJ1-5; D remains unclear. This CDR3 has 14 residues. V dropped 0 bases and J dropped 2 bases, with 6 bases sitting between them. CDR1 and CDR2 (germline): SGHRS, YFSETQ. This CDR3 reads CASSLDSGNQPQHF. CDR3 coding DNA: TGCGCCAGCAGCTTGGACAGTGGCAATCAGCCCCAGCATTTT.

In its sample, this clonotype was seen once. V is TRBV10-3 and J is TRBJ2-6; D may be TRBD1 or TRBD2 (5 bases each). V lost 11 bases to trimming and J lost 2 bases, with 19 bases between them. The CDR3 is made up of 16 amino acids. Germline CDR1 and CDR2: ENHRY and SYGVKD. CDR3 sequence reads: CAARDGNPPGANVLTF. The CDR3 coding sequence is TGTGCCGCCCGGGACGGGAACCCCCCTGGGGCCAACGTCCTGACTTTC.